Listed below are T cell receptor beta chains from one sample, sequenced in a study of blood T cell repertoires in COVID-19. Clones were sequenced by immunoSEQ multiplex PCR, and TCRdb holds only the in-frame ones, with some missing. Of 100,000 to 150,000 clones in the sample, around four fifths were seen once. Sample: peripheral blood. These receptors originate from a man aged 55 to 70 with acute or convalescent COVID-19. The CDR3 runs from the conserved cysteine through the conserved F or W. The D gene is left open where the match is weak. Part of the rows lack a size; the others show once, few, many or a class for expanded clones.

size	V	D	J	CDR3	DNA
NA	TRBV6-5	NA	TRBJ2-1	CASSYPGNEQFF	TGTGCCAGCAGTTACCCAGGGAATGAGCAGTTCTTC
NA	TRBV5-1	TRBD1	TRBJ1-4	CASRVATGINEKLFF	TGCGCCAGCCGGGTTGCGACAGGGATTAATGAAAAACTGTTTTTT
NA	TRBV9	TRBD2	TRBJ2-1	CASSVGLAGPSSYNEQFF	TGTGCCAGCAGCGTAGGACTAGCGGGACCATCCTCCTACAATGAGCAGTTCTTC
NA	TRBV5-1	TRBD2	TRBJ2-1	CASSPGLAGNEQFF	TGCGCCAGCAGCCCGGGACTAGCCGGGAATGAGCAGTTCTTC
NA	TRBV5-1	TRBD2	TRBJ2-3	CASSLDGSGITDTQYF	TGCGCCAGCAGCTTGGATGGTAGCGGGATTACAGATACGCAGTATTTT
NA	TRBV29-1	TRBD2	TRBJ2-7	CSVDGLAVHEQYF	TGCAGCGTTGATGGACTAGCGGTTCACGAGCAGTACTTC
NA	TRBV5-4	NA	TRBJ2-7	CASSAGKDYEQYF	TGTGCCAGCAGCGCAGGGAAAGACTACGAGCAGTACTTC
few	TRBV3-1/TRBV3-2	TRBD2	TRBJ2-3	CASRKKGLTTDTQYF	TGTGCCAGCAGGAAAAAGGGACTAACGACAGATACGCAGTATTTT
NA	TRBV29-1	NA	TRBJ1-2	CSVGGNYGYTF	TGCAGCGTGGGGGGGAACTATGGCTACACCTTC
few	TRBV5-1	NA	TRBJ2-3	CASSHTKTTSTDTQYF	TGCGCCAGCAGCCATACCAAGACAACTAGCACAGATACGCAGTATTTT
once	TRBV3-1/TRBV3-2	TRBD1	TRBJ2-7	CASRKSGTGNIYEQYF	TGTGCCAGCAGGAAATCCGGGACAGGGAACATCTACGAGCAGTACTTC
NA	TRBV7-2	NA	TRBJ1-5	CASSLDDTYNQPQHF	TGTGCCAGCAGCTTAGACGACACCTACAATCAGCCCCAGCATTTT
NA	TRBV4-1	TRBD1	TRBJ1-4	CASSRPGQGGEKLFF	TGCGCCAGCAGCCGGCCGGGACAGGGAGGTGAAAAACTGTTTTTT
NA	TRBV12-3/TRBV12-4	NA	TRBJ1-1	CASSGQMNTEAFF	TGTGCCAGCAGCGGACAGATGAACACTGAAGCTTTCTTT
NA	TRBV24-1	TRBD2	TRBJ2-1	CATSDPSQTSGTYNEQFF	TGTGCCACCAGTGACCCTAGCCAGACTAGCGGAACCTACAATGAGCAGTTCTTC
NA	TRBV7-9	TRBD1	TRBJ1-2	CASSVTGYLRSGYTF	TGTGCCAGCAGCGTGACAGGGTATCTCAGGTCTGGCTACACCTTC
NA	TRBV5-1	NA	TRBJ2-7	CASSWRQSASYEQYF	TGCGCCAGCAGCTGGAGACAGTCAGCCTCCTACGAGCAGTACTTC